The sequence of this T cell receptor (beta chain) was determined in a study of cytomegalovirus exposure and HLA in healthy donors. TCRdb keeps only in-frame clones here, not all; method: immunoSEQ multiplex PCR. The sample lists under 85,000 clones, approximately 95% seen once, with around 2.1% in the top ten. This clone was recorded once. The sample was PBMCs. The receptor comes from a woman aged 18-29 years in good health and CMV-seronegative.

DNA of the CDR3: TGTGCCAGCAGTTCCCAGGGGGGAAATGGCTACACCTTC. It encodes CASSSQGGNGYTF. The rearrangement uses TRBV6-5 and TRBJ1-2; 7 bases map to TRBD1. The CDR3 has 13 amino acids. V lost 4 bases to trimming and J lost 6 bases; unmatched junction nucleotides: 5. Germline V CDR1 and CDR2: MNHEY, SVGAGI.